Listed here are 17 T cell receptor beta chains from one sample, sequenced in a study of cytomegalovirus exposure and HLA in healthy donors listed by TCRdb under 2017. Receptor libraries were prepared by the immunoSEQ multiplex PCR assay. The table was pulled from immuneACCESS by TCRdb, which kept in-frame rearrangements only. Such tables lose some clones; where checked, under half of the loss comes from unresolved V genes, and the rest has no known cause. The table for this sample lists 150,000 or so clones; roughly nine tenths of them were counted only once. The ten largest make up approximately 1.2% of the sample. The sample was PBMCs. The receptor source for this set is a woman between 18 and 29 years old in good health and CMV-seronegative.

The chain uses TRBV7-2 and TRBJ2-5; tentative D call: TRBD2 (6 bases). The CDR3 length is 12 residues. V was pared by 5 bases and J by 5 bases, with 9 bases between. CDR1 and CDR2 from the germline V gene are SGHTA and FQGNSA. The CDR3 here is CASSPGRETQYF. The CDR3 DNA reads as TGTGCCAGCAGCCCTGGGAGGGAGACCCAGTACTTC.

The chain couples TRBV5-1 to TRBJ2-1; 11 nucleotides agree with TRBD1. Per the germline V gene, CDR1 is SGHRS and CDR2 is YFSETQ. The CDR3 is 17 amino acids. J lost 7 bases, V lost 4 bases, and 13 bases had no gene match. The CDR3 here is CASSRKPDRGLYNEQFF. CDR3 in DNA: TGCGCCAGCAGCCGTAAACCGGACAGGGGGCTTTATAATGAGCAGTTCTTC.

This clone was recorded once. The chain recombines TRBV7-9 with TRBJ1-1, with a possible D match to TRBD1 (5 bases). The CDR3 length is 14 residues. Trimming shortened V by 1 base and J by 3 bases, and 9 bases separated the two germline ends. Germline CDR1 reads SEHNR; CDR2 reads FQNEAQ (reference sequence). The CDR3 bases are TGTGCCAGCAGCTTAGGCGGGGGGGACACTGAAGCTTTCTTT. It translates to CASSLGGGDTEAFF. Variable domain in full (rest from reference TRBV7-9 and TRBJ1-1): DTGVSQNPRHKITKRGQNVTFRCDPISEHNRLYWYRQTLGQGPEFLTYFQNEAQLEKSRLLSDRFSAERPKGSFSTLEIQRTEQGDSAMYLCASSLGGGDTEAFFGQGTRLTVV.

The chain recombines TRBV4-1 with TRBJ1-4; the D is unclear. V lost 2 bases and J 0 bases, leaving 13 bases between the germline ends. This CDR3 is 17 amino acids long. Per the germline V gene, CDR1 is MGHRA and CDR2 is YSYEKL. The CDR3 DNA is TGCGCCAGCAGCCAACCCCTACGGGGAGCAACTAATGAAAAACTGTTTTTT. Encoded protein: CASSQPLRGATNEKLFF.

This chain uses TRBV27 with TRBJ1-1, with 9 bases aligning to TRBD1. The CDR3 is 14 residues long. V shed 5 bases, J shed 1 base, and the junction held 2 bases outside the gene matches. The germline V gene has CDR1 MNHEY and CDR2 SMNVEV (reference sequence). The CDR3 reads CASSTGQGNTEAFF. Written as DNA, the CDR3 is TGTGCCAGCAGTACGGGACAGGGGAACACTGAAGCTTTCTTT.

The chain recombines TRBV5-6 with TRBJ2-5; TRBD2 is a possible D gene (5 bases). In germline, CDR1 is SGHDT, CDR2 YYEEEE. The CDR3 has 13 residues. The V end lost 1 base, the J end lost 2 bases, and 6 bases lay between the germline ends. CDR3 region: CASSLSGQETQYF. CDR3 bases: TGTGCCAGCAGCTTGTCGGGGCAAGAGACCCAGTACTTC.

This chain uses TRBV11-2 with TRBJ1-6, with TRBD1 identical over 8 bases. CDR1 is SGHAT, CDR2 FQNNGV, per germline. J gave up 9 bases and V 5 bases, and 6 bases lay outside the gene matches. The CDR3 is made up of 14 amino acids. The CDR3 is CASSLGQGSSPLHF. The CDR3 DNA follows: TGTGCCAGCAGCCTAGGACAGGGCAGTTCACCCCTCCACTTT.

The V gene is TRBV5-5, the J gene TRBJ1-4; TRBD1 agrees at 7 bases. V shed 5 bases, J shed 6 bases, and the junction held 10 bases outside the gene matches. There are 15 residues in the CDR3. Per the germline V gene, CDR1 is SGHKS and CDR2 is YYEKEE (reference sequence). CDR3 nucleotides: TGTGCCAGCAGTGGGGGGAACAGGGGTGATGAAAAACTGTTTTTT. Residues: CASSGGNRGDEKLFF.

V gene TRBV7-9 combines with J gene TRBJ1-6; no definite D call. There are 16 residues in the CDR3. The germline V gene has CDR1 SEHNR and CDR2 FQNEAQ (reference sequence). Trimming took off 7 bases at V and 9 bases at J, with 22 bases between the two ends. CDR3 in DNA: TGTGCCAGCATTCACCGGGATCTTGGCACGGGTTCACCCCTCCACTTT. It codes for CASIHRDLGTGSPLHF. The variable domain in full, completed from reference TRBV7-9 and TRBJ1-6, reads DTGVSQNPRHKITKRGQNVTFRCDPISEHNRLYWYRQTLGQGPEFLTYFQNEAQLEKSRLLSDRFSAERPKGSFSTLEIQRTEQGDSAMYLCASIHRDLGTGSPLHFGNGTRLTVT.

The chain carries TRBV2 and TRBJ2-3; 10 bases fit TRBD2. Losses at the gene ends were 4 bases for V and 3 bases for J; bases not matched to a gene: 4. Germline lookup yields CDR1 SNHLY and CDR2 FYNNEI. The CDR3 sequence is 15 residues long. The CDR3 nucleotides are TGTGCCAGCAGTGCTCTACTAGCGGGGACAGATACGCAGTATTTT. Protein sequence: CASSALLAGTDTQYF.

Only a few counts were recorded for this clone. The genes are TRBV18 and TRBJ2-5, with 7 positions matching TRBD1. Germline V gene data show CDR1 as KGHSH and CDR2 as LQKENI. The length of the CDR3 is 14 residues. V lost 4 bases, J lost 5 bases, and 7 bases stayed unmatched. The CDR3 sequence is CASSLGQEWETQYF. For the CDR3, the DNA is TGTGCCAGCTCACTCGGACAGGAGTGGGAGACCCAGTACTTC. Looking up the rest from reference TRBV18 and TRBJ2-5 gives the full variable domain: NAGVMQNPRHLVRRRGQEARLRCSPMKGHSHVYWYRQLPEEGLKFMVYLQKENIIDESGMPKERFSAEFPKEGPSILRIQQVVRGDSAAYFCASSLGQEWETQYFGPGTRLLVL.

The chain links TRBV29-1 to TRBJ2-5, with D possibly being TRBD2 (6 bases). The CDR3 runs 14 residues. The germline V and J ends were trimmed by 5 bases and 1 base, with 14 bases remaining between them. The germline gives CDR1 SQVTM, CDR2 ANQGSEA. The CDR3 region has the DNA TGCAGCGTTCTCAACGTACTAGCCCAAGAGACCCAGTACTTC. It encodes CSVLNVLAQETQYF.

The chain employs TRBV4-1 and TRBJ1-2, with TRBD1 matching 7 bases. Germline assignment: CDR1 MGHRA and CDR2 YSYEKL. V was clipped by 0 bases and J by 3 bases; unmatched bases: 10. This CDR3 comprises 17 residues. Here the CDR3 reads CASSQEFVRGLDYGYTF. As DNA, the CDR3 is TGCGCCAGCAGCCAAGAATTTGTAAGGGGGCTCGACTATGGCTACACCTTC.

This chain joins TRBV2 and TRBJ1-4; 8 nucleotides match TRBD1. In germline, CDR1 is SNHLY, CDR2 FYNNEI. This CDR3 contains 15 residues. V shed 3 bases and J 2 bases; nucleotides not matched to a gene: 2. The CDR3 spells CASSDRQGTNEKLFF. CDR3 nucleotides: TGTGCCAGCAGTGATAGACAGGGGACTAATGAAAAACTGTTTTTT.

The chain combines TRBV13 with TRBJ2-1, with no clear D. CDR3 length: 15 residues. Germline loops: CDR1 PRHDT, CDR2 FYEKMQ (reference sequence). The V gene lost 8 bases and the J gene lost 6 bases, with 20 bases spanning the gap. CDR3: CASRGALSPGNEQFF. CDR3 in DNA: TGTGCCAGCCGTGGAGCGTTGAGCCCGGGCAATGAGCAGTTCTTC.

This rearrangement joins TRBV7-2 to TRBJ1-3, with 7 bases matching TRBD1. Germline CDR1 reads SGHTA; CDR2 reads FQGNSA. J was trimmed by 4 bases and V by 5 bases; bases with no gene match: 5. The CDR3 covers 14 residues. The CDR3 is CASSQTGRGNTIYF. In DNA, the CDR3 is TGTGCCAGCAGCCAGACAGGGAGAGGAAACACCATATATTTT. The variable domain in full, with the rest retrieved from reference TRBV7-2 and TRBJ1-3, is GAGVSQSPSNKVTEKGKDVELRCDPISGHTALYWYRQSLGQGLEFLIYFQGNSAPDKSGLPSDRFSAERTGGSVSTLTIQRTQQEDSAVYLCASSQTGRGNTIYFGEGSWLTVV.

The chain carries TRBV5-1 and TRBJ2-3, with D uncertain. Germline lookup yields CDR1 SGHRS and CDR2 YFSETQ. The CDR3 contains 15 residues. The V gene lost 0 bases and the J gene lost 0 bases, with 8 bases spanning the gap. The CDR3 protein is CASSLGRGSTDTQYF. The CDR3 DNA sequence: TGCGCCAGCAGCTTGGGTCGCGGCAGCACAGATACGCAGTATTTT.